This is a list of T cell receptor beta chains from one sample in a study of shared clonotypes between healthy human individuals. Here immunoSEQ multiplex PCR was the method, and the copy in TCRdb shows in-frame clones only, minus some. The sample consists of more than 2 million clones, nearly 97% of them appearing once. Sequenced sample: naive CD4+ T cells sorted from blood. The receptors here all came from a man aged 18 to 29 in good health. Both conserved end residues are part of each CDR3. The D gene is left open where the match is weak. The size of a clone is reported for some rows only, either as once, few or many, or as a class for expanded clones.

j_call: TRBJ2-5
d_call: NA
v_call: TRBV18
clone_size: NA
cdr3_aa: CASSPLEGKTQYF
cdr3_nt: TGTGCCAGCTCACCCCTGGAAGGGAAGACCCAGTACTTC

j_call: TRBJ2-7
d_call: NA
v_call: TRBV7-2
clone_size: NA
cdr3_aa: CASSLGTAYEQYF
cdr3_nt: TGTGCCAGCAGCTTAGGGACTGCCTACGAGCAGTACTTC

j_call: TRBJ2-3
d_call: NA
v_call: TRBV5-1
clone_size: NA
cdr3_aa: CASSLGGGPSTDTQYF
cdr3_nt: TGCGCCAGCAGCTTGGGGGGGGGCCCCAGCACAGATACGCAGTATTTT

j_call: TRBJ2-7
d_call: NA
v_call: TRBV6-5
clone_size: NA
cdr3_aa: CASSYRGLGYEQYF
cdr3_nt: TGTGCCAGCAGTTACAGGGGACTTGGGTACGAGCAGTACTTC

j_call: TRBJ1-6
d_call: NA
v_call: TRBV6-5
clone_size: NA
cdr3_aa: CASEQGKNNSPLHF
cdr3_nt: TGTGCCAGTGAACAGGGAAAGAATAATTCACCCCTCCACTTT

j_call: TRBJ1-4
d_call: NA
v_call: TRBV6-5
clone_size: once
cdr3_aa: CASKAQDSNEKLFF
cdr3_nt: TGTGCCAGCAAAGCACAGGACTCTAATGAAAAACTGTTTTTT

j_call: TRBJ1-5
d_call: TRBD1
v_call: TRBV4-1
clone_size: NA
cdr3_aa: CASSHGGQGSNQPQHF
cdr3_nt: TGCGCCAGCAGCCACGGGGGACAGGGAAGCAATCAGCCCCAGCATTTT

j_call: TRBJ1-2
d_call: NA
v_call: TRBV6-5
clone_size: NA
cdr3_aa: CASSRGQSGYTF
cdr3_nt: TGTGCCAGCAGCCGCGGACAGTCAGGCTACACCTTC

j_call: TRBJ2-2
d_call: NA
v_call: TRBV5-4
clone_size: few
cdr3_aa: CASSLVRAGELFF
cdr3_nt: TGTGCCAGCAGCTTGGTGAGGGCCGGGGAGCTGTTTTTT

j_call: TRBJ2-1
d_call: TRBD2
v_call: TRBV6-7
clone_size: NA
cdr3_aa: CASSYPVTSSIGDEQFF
cdr3_nt: TGTGCCAGCAGCTACCCCGTGACTAGCTCCATCGGGGATGAGCAGTTCTTC

j_call: TRBJ1-4
d_call: NA
v_call: TRBV5-6
clone_size: NA
cdr3_aa: CASSSRRQATNEKLFF
cdr3_nt: TGTGCCAGCAGCTCTCGAAGACAGGCAACTAATGAAAAACTGTTTTTT

j_call: TRBJ1-2
d_call: NA
v_call: TRBV7-8
clone_size: NA
cdr3_aa: CASSLNQGYGYTF
cdr3_nt: TGTGCCAGCAGCTTAAACCAGGGCTATGGCTACACCTTC

j_call: TRBJ1-2
d_call: TRBD1
v_call: TRBV7-9
clone_size: once
cdr3_aa: CASSQKGALNYGYTF
cdr3_nt: TGTGCCAGCAGCCAGAAGGGGGCCCTAAACTATGGCTACACCTTC

j_call: TRBJ2-7
d_call: NA
v_call: TRBV2
clone_size: NA
cdr3_aa: CASSEAQGLTYEQYF
cdr3_nt: TGTGCCAGCAGTGAGGCCCAGGGCCTAACCTACGAGCAGTACTTC

j_call: TRBJ2-5
d_call: NA
v_call: TRBV11-2
clone_size: NA
cdr3_aa: CASSLEGRNKETQYF
cdr3_nt: TGTGCCAGCAGCTTAGAGGGCAGGAATAAAGAGACCCAGTACTTC

j_call: TRBJ1-5
d_call: TRBD1
v_call: TRBV9
clone_size: NA
cdr3_aa: CASSVEGWDRGQPQHF
cdr3_nt: TGTGCCAGCAGCGTAGAAGGGTGGGACAGGGGGCAGCCCCAGCATTTT

j_call: TRBJ2-3
d_call: TRBD1
v_call: TRBV7-9
clone_size: NA
cdr3_aa: CASSLEWGQTTSTDTQYF
cdr3_nt: TGTGCCAGCAGCTTAGAGTGGGGACAGACTACTAGCACAGATACGCAGTATTTT

j_call: TRBJ1-2
d_call: NA
v_call: TRBV5-6
clone_size: NA
cdr3_aa: CASSWGAGATNYGYTF
cdr3_nt: TGTGCCAGCAGCTGGGGGGCAGGTGCAACTAACTATGGCTACACCTTC

j_call: TRBJ2-7
d_call: NA
v_call: TRBV2
clone_size: NA
cdr3_aa: CASTRGPEQYF
cdr3_nt: TGTGCCAGCACCAGGGGTCCCGAGCAGTACTTC

j_call: TRBJ2-7
d_call: TRBD2
v_call: TRBV5-1
clone_size: NA
cdr3_aa: CASSSSSGSRDEQYF
cdr3_nt: TGCGCCAGCAGCTCCTCTAGCGGGAGTAGGGACGAGCAGTACTTC

j_call: TRBJ2-3
d_call: NA
v_call: TRBV2
clone_size: NA
cdr3_aa: CASSEALQGGADTQYF
cdr3_nt: TGTGCCAGCAGTGAAGCGCTTCAAGGTGGGGCAGATACGCAGTATTTT

j_call: TRBJ1-2
d_call: NA
v_call: TRBV9
clone_size: NA
cdr3_aa: CASSVAVIAGGYTF
cdr3_nt: TGTGCCAGCAGCGTAGCGGTCATTGCGGGGGGCTACACCTTC

j_call: TRBJ2-1
d_call: NA
v_call: TRBV9
clone_size: NA
cdr3_aa: CASSGGQSSYNEQFF
cdr3_nt: TGTGCCAGCAGCGGTGGACAGAGCTCCTACAATGAGCAGTTCTTC

j_call: TRBJ2-7
d_call: NA
v_call: TRBV18
clone_size: NA
cdr3_aa: CASSPTVQGFSYEQYF
cdr3_nt: TGTGCCAGCTCACCAACGGTACAGGGATTCTCCTACGAGCAGTACTTC

j_call: TRBJ2-7
d_call: TRBD2
v_call: TRBV19
clone_size: NA
cdr3_aa: CASSAGRGSSYEQYF
cdr3_nt: TGTGCCAGTAGTGCGGGGAGGGGAAGCTCCTACGAGCAGTACTTC

j_call: TRBJ2-5
d_call: NA
v_call: TRBV28
clone_size: NA
cdr3_aa: CASSSPLQETQYF
cdr3_nt: TGTGCCAGCAGTTCCCCCCTCCAAGAGACCCAGTACTTC

j_call: TRBJ2-5
d_call: TRBD1
v_call: TRBV6-5
clone_size: once
cdr3_aa: CASSRDRGRETQYF
cdr3_nt: TGTGCCAGCAGCAGGGACAGGGGCCGGGAGACCCAGTACTTC

j_call: TRBJ2-2
d_call: TRBD2
v_call: TRBV27
clone_size: NA
cdr3_aa: CASSPFAGGTTGELFF
cdr3_nt: TGTGCCAGCAGTCCCTTCGCGGGAGGGACCACCGGGGAGCTGTTTTTT

j_call: TRBJ2-7
d_call: NA
v_call: TRBV30
clone_size: NA
cdr3_aa: CAWGADTYEQYF
cdr3_nt: TGTGCCTGGGGCGCGGACACCTACGAGCAGTACTTC

j_call: TRBJ2-4
d_call: TRBD2
v_call: TRBV5-6
clone_size: once
cdr3_aa: CASSPQLAGGQNIQYF
cdr3_nt: TGTGCCAGCAGCCCCCAACTAGCGGGAGGGCAAAACATTCAGTACTTC

j_call: TRBJ2-7
d_call: TRBD2
v_call: TRBV5-1
clone_size: NA
cdr3_aa: CASSLGGTSPYEQYF
cdr3_nt: TGCGCCAGCAGCTTGGGTGGGACTAGCCCCTACGAGCAGTACTTC

j_call: TRBJ2-3
d_call: TRBD2
v_call: TRBV23-1
clone_size: NA
cdr3_aa: CASTQMETSGRGITDTQYF
cdr3_nt: TGCGCCAGCACCCAGATGGAAACTAGCGGGAGGGGAATCACAGATACGCAGTATTTT

j_call: TRBJ1-3
d_call: NA
v_call: TRBV4-3
clone_size: NA
cdr3_aa: CASSQELALSGINTIYF
cdr3_nt: TGCGCCAGCAGCCAAGAGTTAGCTTTATCGGGTATAAACACCATATATTTT

j_call: TRBJ1-3
d_call: NA
v_call: TRBV7-5
clone_size: NA
cdr3_aa: CARSLTGGPGNTIYF
cdr3_nt: TGTGCCAGAAGCTTGACAGGGGGCCCTGGAAACACCATATATTTT

j_call: TRBJ1-2
d_call: NA
v_call: TRBV7-9
clone_size: NA
cdr3_aa: CASKPWGYTF
cdr3_nt: TGTGCCAGCAAACCTTGGGGCTACACCTTC

j_call: TRBJ1-2
d_call: NA
v_call: TRBV2
clone_size: NA
cdr3_aa: CASGEGLSNYGYTF
cdr3_nt: TGTGCCAGCGGGGAAGGCTTATCTAACTATGGCTACACCTTC